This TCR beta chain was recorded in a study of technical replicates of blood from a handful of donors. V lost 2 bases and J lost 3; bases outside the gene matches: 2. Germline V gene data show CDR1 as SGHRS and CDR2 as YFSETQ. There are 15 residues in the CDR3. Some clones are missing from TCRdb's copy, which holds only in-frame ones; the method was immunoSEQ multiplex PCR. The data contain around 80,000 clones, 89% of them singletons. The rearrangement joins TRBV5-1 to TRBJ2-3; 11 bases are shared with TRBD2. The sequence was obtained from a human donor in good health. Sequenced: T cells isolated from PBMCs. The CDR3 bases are TGCGCCAGCAGCTTACTAGCGGGAGCGACAGATACGCAGTATTTT. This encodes CASSLLAGATDTQYF.